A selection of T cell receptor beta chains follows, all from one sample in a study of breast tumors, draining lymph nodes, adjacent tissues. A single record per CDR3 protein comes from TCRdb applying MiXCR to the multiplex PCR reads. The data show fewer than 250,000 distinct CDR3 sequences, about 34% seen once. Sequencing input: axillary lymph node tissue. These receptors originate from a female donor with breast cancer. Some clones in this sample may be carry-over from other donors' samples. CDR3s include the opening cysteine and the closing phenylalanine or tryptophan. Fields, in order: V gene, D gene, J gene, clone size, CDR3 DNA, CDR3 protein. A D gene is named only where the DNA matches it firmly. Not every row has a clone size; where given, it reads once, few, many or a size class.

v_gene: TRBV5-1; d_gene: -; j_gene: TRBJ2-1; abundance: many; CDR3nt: TGCGCCAGCAGCTTGGCCGACTCCTTCTACAATGAGCAGTTCTTC; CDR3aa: CASSLADSFYNEQFF
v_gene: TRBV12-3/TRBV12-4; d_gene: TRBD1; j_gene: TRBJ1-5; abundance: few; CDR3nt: TGTGCCAGCAGTTTTCGGACAGGGCCTCGTGATAGCAATCAGCCCCGGCATTTT; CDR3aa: CASSFRTGPRDSNQPRHF
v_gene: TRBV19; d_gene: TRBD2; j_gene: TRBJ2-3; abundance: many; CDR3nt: TGTGCCAGTAGTACAAGACTAGCGGGAGGGTCCGATACGCAGTATTTT; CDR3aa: CASSTRLAGGSDTQYF
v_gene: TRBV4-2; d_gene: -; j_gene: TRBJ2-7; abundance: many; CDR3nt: TGTGCCAGCAGTCCCGCCTATAGCGGCTCCTACGAGCAGTACTTC; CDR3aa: CASSPAYSGSYEQYF
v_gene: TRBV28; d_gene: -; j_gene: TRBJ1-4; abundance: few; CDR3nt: TGTGCAGTCAGTGGGGGGTCTAATGAAAAACTGTTTTTT; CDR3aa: CAVSGGSNEKLFF
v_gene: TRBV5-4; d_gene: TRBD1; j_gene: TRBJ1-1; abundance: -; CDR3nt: TGTGCCAGCAGCTTGGCGGGACAGGCGAACACTGAAGCTTTCTTT; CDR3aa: CASSLAGQANTEAFF
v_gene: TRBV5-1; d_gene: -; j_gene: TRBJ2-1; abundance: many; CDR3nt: TGCGCCAGCAGCCCGGGGGCTCAGACGCAGTTCTTC; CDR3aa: CASSPGAQTQFF
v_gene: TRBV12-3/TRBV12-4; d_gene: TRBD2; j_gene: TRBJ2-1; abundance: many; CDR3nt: TGTGCCAGCAGTTCCCCCCTAGCGGGAGGACGTCTCGGCAATGAGCAGTTCTTC; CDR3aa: CASSSPLAGGRLGNEQFF
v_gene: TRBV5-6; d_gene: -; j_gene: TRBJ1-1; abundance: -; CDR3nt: TGTGCCAGCAGCTTCTTCGCTACAGGCCTTGGAACTGAAGCTTTCTTT; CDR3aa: CASSFFATGLGTEAFF
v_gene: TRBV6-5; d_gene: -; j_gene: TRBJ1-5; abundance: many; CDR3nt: TGTGCCAGCAGTCCTCGAGGTCAGCCCCAGCATTTT; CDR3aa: CASSPRGQPQHF
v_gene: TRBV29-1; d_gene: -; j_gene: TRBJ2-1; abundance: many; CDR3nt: TGCAGCGTAGCTTCCCGGGGCTACAATGAGCAGTTCTTC; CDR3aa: CSVASRGYNEQFF
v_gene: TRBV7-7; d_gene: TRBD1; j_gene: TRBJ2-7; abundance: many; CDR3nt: TGTGCTAGCAGCAGAGACAGGGGAGGCGAGCAGTACTTC; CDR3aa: CASSRDRGGEQYF
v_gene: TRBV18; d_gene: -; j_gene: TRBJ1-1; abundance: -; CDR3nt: TGTGCCGGCTCACCACGCATTCATGAAGCTTTCTTT; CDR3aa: CAGSPRIHEAFF
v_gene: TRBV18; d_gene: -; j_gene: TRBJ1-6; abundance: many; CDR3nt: TGTGCCAGCTCACCCGACGGATTAAATTCACCCCTCCACTTT; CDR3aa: CASSPDGLNSPLHF
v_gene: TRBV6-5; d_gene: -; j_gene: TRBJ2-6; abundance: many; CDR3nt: TGTGCCAGCAGTTACTCATCCGGGATATCTGGGGCCAACGTCCTGACTTTC; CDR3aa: CASSYSSGISGANVLTF
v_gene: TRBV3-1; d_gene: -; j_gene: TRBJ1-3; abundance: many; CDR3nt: TGTGCCAGCAGCCTTAAGCTGTTATGGCGGGGAGACTCTGGAAACACCATATATTTT; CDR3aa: CASSLKLLWRGDSGNTIYF
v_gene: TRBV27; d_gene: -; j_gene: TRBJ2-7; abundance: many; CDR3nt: TGTGCCAGCGGGGGAAGTAGCTCCTACGAGCAGTACTTC; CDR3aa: CASGGSSSYEQYF
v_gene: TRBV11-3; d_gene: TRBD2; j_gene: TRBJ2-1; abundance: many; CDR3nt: TGTGCCAGCAGCTTAGCTGGGACTACCGGGTTCGGTGAGCAGTTCTTC; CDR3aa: CASSLAGTTGFGEQFF
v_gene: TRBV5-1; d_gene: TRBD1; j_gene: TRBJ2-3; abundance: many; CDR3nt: TGCGCCAGCAGCTTCCGGGGACAGGGGGCAACAGATACGCAGTATTTT; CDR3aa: CASSFRGQGATDTQYF
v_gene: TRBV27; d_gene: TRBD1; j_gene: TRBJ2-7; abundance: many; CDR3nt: TGTGCCAGCAGTCCCCGGACAGGGTCCGTCTACGAGCAGTACTTC; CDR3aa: CASSPRTGSVYEQYF
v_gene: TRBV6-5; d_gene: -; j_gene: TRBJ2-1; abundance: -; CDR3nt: TGTGCCAGCAGTTACTCACCGTACGATGAGCAGTTCTTC; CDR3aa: CASSYSPYDEQFF
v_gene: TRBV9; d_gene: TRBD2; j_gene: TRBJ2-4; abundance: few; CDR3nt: TGTGCCAGCAGCGTATTTGATAGCGGGGACCTAGCCAAAAACATTCAGTACTTC; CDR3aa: CASSVFDSGDLAKNIQYF
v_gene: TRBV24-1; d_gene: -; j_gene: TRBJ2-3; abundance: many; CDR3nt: TGTGCCACCAGTGTTGGGCCCCTCACAGATACGCAGTATTTT; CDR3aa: CATSVGPLTDTQYF
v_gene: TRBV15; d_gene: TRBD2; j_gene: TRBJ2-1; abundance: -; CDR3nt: TGTGCCACCAGCAGAGCCGCCGTGGGGACTAGCGGGAGATGGAATGAGCAGTTCTTC; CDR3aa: CATSRAAVGTSGRWNEQFF
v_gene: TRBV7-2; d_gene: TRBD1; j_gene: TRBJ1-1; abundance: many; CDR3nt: TGTGCCAGCAGCTTCGACAGGGACACTGAAGCTTTCTTT; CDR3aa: CASSFDRDTEAFF
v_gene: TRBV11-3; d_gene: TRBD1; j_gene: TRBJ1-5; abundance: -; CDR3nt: TGTGCCAGCAGCCGGGACAGGGGGACAGAGACCCAGCATTTT; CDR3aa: CASSRDRGTETQHF
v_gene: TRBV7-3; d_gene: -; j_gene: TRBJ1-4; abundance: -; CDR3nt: TGTGCCAGCAGCTTGGAGGGAGGGACTAATGAAAAACTGCTTTTT; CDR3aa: CASSLEGGTNEKLLF
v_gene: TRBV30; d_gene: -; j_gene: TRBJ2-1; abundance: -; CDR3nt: TGTGCCTGGAGTGACCGGGACATGAACCGACGGTTTGGCTCCTACAATGAGCAGTTCTTC; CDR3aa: CAWSDRDMNRRFGSYNEQFF
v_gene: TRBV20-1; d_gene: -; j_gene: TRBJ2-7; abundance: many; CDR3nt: TGCAGTGCTAACGAGCAGTACTTC; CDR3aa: CSANEQYF
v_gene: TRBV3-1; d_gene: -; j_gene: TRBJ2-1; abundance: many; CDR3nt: TGTGCCAGCAGCCAAGCCCAACAGGAGTTCTTC; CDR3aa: CASSQAQQEFF
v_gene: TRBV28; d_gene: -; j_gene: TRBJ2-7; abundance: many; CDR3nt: TGTGCCAGCAGTTACCACGCGGGGCGCAGGCACGAGCAGTACTTC; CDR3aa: CASSYHAGRRHEQYF
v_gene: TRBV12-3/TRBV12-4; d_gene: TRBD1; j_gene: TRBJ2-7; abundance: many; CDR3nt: TGTGCCAGCAGACTCACAGGGGGCGCTGGTTACGAGCAGTACTTC; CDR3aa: CASRLTGGAGYEQYF
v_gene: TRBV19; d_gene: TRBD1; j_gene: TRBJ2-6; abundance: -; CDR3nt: TGTGCCAGTAAGGGGACAGGGGCCTACGTCCTGACTTTC; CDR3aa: CASKGTGAYVLTF
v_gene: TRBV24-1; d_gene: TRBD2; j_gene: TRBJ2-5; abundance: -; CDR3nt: TGTGCCACCAGTGGGGGGGGTCCGGGGAAAGAGACCCAGTACTTC; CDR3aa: CATSGGGPGKETQYF
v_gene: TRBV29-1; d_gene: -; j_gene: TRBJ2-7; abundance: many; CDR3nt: TGCAGCGTTGAAGAACTCCGGGACTCGCGGTACGAGCAGTACTTC; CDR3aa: CSVEELRDSRYEQYF
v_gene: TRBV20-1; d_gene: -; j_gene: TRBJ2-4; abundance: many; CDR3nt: TGCAGTGCTAGGGAACAGGGAGCCAAAAACATTCAGTACTTC; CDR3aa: CSAREQGAKNIQYF
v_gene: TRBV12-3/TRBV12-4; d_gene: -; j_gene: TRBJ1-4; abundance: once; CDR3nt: TGTGCCAGCAGCTTCCTAAACTCGGGGGTGGGAGACACTGAAAAACTGTTTTTT; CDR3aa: CASSFLNSGVGDTEKLFF
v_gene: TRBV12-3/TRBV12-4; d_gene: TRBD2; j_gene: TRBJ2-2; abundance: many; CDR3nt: TGTGCCAGCAGTTCGACCTATAGCGGGGGGAACACCGGGGAGCTGTTTTTT; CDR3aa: CASSSTYSGGNTGELFF
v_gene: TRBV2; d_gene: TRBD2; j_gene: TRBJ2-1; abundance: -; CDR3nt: TGTGCCAGCAGTGACCCGGGACTAGCGGGGAGCTCCTACAATGAGCAGTTCTTC; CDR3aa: CASSDPGLAGSSYNEQFF
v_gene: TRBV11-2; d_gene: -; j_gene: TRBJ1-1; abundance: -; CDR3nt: TGTGCCAGCAGCTCTCCTCGTGGGACTGAAGCTTTCTTT; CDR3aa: CASSSPRGTEAFF
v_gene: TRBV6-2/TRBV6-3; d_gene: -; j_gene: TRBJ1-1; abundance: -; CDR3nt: TGTGCTACGGGTGGCACTGAAGCTTTCTTT; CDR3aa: CATGGTEAFF
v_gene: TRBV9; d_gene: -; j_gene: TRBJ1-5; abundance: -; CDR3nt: TGTGCCAGCAGCGTAGACAGCGGGCAGCCCCAGCATTTT; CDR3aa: CASSVDSGQPQHF
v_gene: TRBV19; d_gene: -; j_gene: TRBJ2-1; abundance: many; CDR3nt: TGTGCCAGTAGTATGAGCAATGAGCAGTTCTTC; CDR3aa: CASSMSNEQFF
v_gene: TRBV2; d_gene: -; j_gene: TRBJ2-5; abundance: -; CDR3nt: TGTGCCAGCCCTTCCGGACTGGGGAACACCGGGGAGACCCAGTACTTC; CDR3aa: CASPSGLGNTGETQYF
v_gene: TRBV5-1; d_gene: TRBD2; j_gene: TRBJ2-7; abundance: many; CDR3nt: TGCGCCAGCAGCTTGGGACTAGCGGGAGTAGGAGAGCAGTACTTC; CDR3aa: CASSLGLAGVGEQYF
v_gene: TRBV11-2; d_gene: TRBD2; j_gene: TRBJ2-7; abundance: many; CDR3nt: TGTGCCAGCAGCATCACTAGCGGGAGGGCCGCCGAGCAGTACTTC; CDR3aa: CASSITSGRAAEQYF
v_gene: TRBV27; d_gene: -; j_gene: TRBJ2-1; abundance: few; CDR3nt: TGTGCCAGCAGTTGGGGGAGTGAGCAGTTCTTC; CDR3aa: CASSWGSEQFF
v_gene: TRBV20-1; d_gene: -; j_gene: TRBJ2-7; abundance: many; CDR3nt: TGCAGTGCTAGAGATTGGGGGGCCGAGCAGTACTTC; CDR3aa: CSARDWGAEQYF
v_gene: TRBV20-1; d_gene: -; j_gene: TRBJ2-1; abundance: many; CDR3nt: TGCAGTGCTAGGGGAGATCCAGCTAATGAGCAGTTCTTC; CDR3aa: CSARGDPANEQFF
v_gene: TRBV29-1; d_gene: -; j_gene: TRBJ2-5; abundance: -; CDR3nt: TGCAGTCTTGCTCGAGGGACCAACCAAGAGACCCAGTACTTC; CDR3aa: CSLARGTNQETQYF
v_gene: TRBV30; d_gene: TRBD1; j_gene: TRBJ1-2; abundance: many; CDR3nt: TGTGCCTGGAGGCCGACAGGGAACACGGATGGCTACACCTTC; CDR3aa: CAWRPTGNTDGYTF
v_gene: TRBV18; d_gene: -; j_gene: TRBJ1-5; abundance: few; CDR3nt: TGTGCCAGCTCATCCCGGGACGCCTTCGCTCAGCCCCAGCATTTT; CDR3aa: CASSSRDAFAQPQHF
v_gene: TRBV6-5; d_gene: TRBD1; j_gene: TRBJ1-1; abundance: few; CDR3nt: TGTGCCAGCAGTTTGCGCAGGGGGATGAACACTGAAGCTTTCTTT; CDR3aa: CASSLRRGMNTEAFF
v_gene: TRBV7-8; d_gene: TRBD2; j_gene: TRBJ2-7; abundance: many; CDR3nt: TGTGCCAGCAGCGCCCGACTAGCGGGAGGTTACGAGCAGTACTTC; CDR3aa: CASSARLAGGYEQYF
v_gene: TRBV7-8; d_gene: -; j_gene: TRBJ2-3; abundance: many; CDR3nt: TGTGCCAGCAGCCCCGAACTCCTACGACGCACAGATACGCAGTATTTT; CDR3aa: CASSPELLRRTDTQYF
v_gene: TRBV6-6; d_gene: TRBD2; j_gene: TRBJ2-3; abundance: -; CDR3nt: TGTGCCAGCAGTACCCTAGCGGACACAGATACGCAGTATTTT; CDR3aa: CASSTLADTDTQYF
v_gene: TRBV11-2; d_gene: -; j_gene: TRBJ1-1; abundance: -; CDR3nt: TGTGCCAGCAGCCCCACACAGAACACTGAAGCTTTCTTT; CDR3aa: CASSPTQNTEAFF
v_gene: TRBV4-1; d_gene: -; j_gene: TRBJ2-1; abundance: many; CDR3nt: TGCGCCAGCAGCCATATCCGGGGCCTAGAAGAAAAGTTCTTC; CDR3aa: CASSHIRGLEEKFF
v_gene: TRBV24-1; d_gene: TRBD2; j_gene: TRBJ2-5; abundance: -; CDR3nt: TGTGCCACCAGTGATTCGTGGGGGGCTAGCGGGAGGAGGGAGACCCAGTACTTC; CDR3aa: CATSDSWGASGRRETQYF